This TCR beta chain is drawn from a study of T cell changes during pregnancy in multiple sclerosis. Clones were read by immunoSEQ multiplex PCR, and TCRdb kept only the in-frame ones, dropping some. Of 45,000 to 55,000 clones listed, 85% to 95% were seen once; the top ten hold 2% to 2.5%. The origin of this receptor is a female donor with multiple sclerosis, enrolled in a pregnancy study. The input for sequencing was peripheral blood, taken in the third trimester of pregnancy.

The CDR3 reads CANRLGMAGVYEQYF. CDR3 coding DNA: TGTGCCAACAGGTTGGGTATGGCGGGGGTCTACGAGCAGTACTTC. The chain uses TRBV7-2 and TRBJ2-7; the match to TRBD2 covers 7 bases. The CDR3 is made up of 15 amino acids. The germline V gene encodes CDR1 SGHTA and CDR2 FQGNSA. The V segment lost 10 bases and the J segment 3 bases; nucleotides outside the gene matches: 15.